The T cell receptor (beta chain) described here comes from a study of cytomegalovirus exposure and HLA in healthy donors. Study-level findings and limits: Many donors carried some public TCRs, although rarity characterized most TCR sequences.

Details on this clone: As yet, its antigen is unknown. An end of the junction does not agree with germline; a read error may underlie this.

The PCR contained 60 Vbeta and 13 Jbeta primers. Produced via immunoSEQ multiplex PCR; TCRdb's table is partial and in-frame only. The top ten hold 1.5% to 2% of the sample, which has approximately 200,000 clones, just over 75% seen once. This CDR3 spans 15 amino acids. The germline V gene encodes CDR1 LNHNV and CDR2 YYDKDF (reference sequence). The chain carries TRBV15 and TRBJ1-4, with D perhaps matching TRBD1 (6 bases). The receptor was derived from a young man in good health and CMV-seronegative. Sequenced: PBMCs. CDR3 residues: CATSREINAWGGRGF. The CDR3 region has the DNA TGTGCCACCAGCAGAGAGATAAACGCTTGGGGGGGCCGAGGATTT.